The source of this T cell receptor beta chain is a study of cytomegalovirus exposure and HLA in healthy donors (dated by TCRdb to 2016 to 2017). Context from the whole study: According to an earlier analysis of several hundred of the donors, about 180 million T cells yielded 117 million unique TCR beta sequences and around 300 Gb of sequence data. An earlier analysis of around 640 of the donors used high-throughput TCR beta sequencing to judge whether each TCR beta V gene segment behaved as functional or pseudogenic. Among the roughly 370 genotyped donors, approximately 77% belonged to the genetic ancestry cluster associated with self-reported Caucasian donors. The later analysis used no new phenotypic data to find candidate immune exposures, relying instead on TCR beta sequences and their occurrence across donors. To predict cytomegalovirus infection status, the study brought together high-throughput TCR immunosequencing, statistical association of individual TCRs with disease status, and machine learning. Both class I and class II loci were covered by HLA typing, at four-digit resolution. Typing coverage differed by locus: A, B, C, DRB1 and DQB1 were typed in roughly 620-630 donors, DQA1 in 500 to 550, DPA1 in some 570, and DPB1 in approximately 450. Using immunosequencing, the study profiled T cell repertoires from 550 to 750 subjects and related those repertoires to cytomegalovirus serostatus. All discovery cohort repertoires had been generated using a single sequencing platform. Donor age, sex, ethnicity and CMV serostatus were compiled together with the repertoire data. The study aimed to test whether cataloging public T cell receptors could reveal signatures of past pathogen exposure. Across 300 to 500 genotyped donors of the cohort, an average of 235,054 unique TCR beta nucleotide sequences per donor were sequenced, and roughly 17% of those sequences were non-productive. Around 330 gigabases of sequencing data and tens of millions of unique TCR sequences made up an early release that covered approximately 650 HLA-typed donors. Because of strong linkage in the cohort, four to six DR-DQ haplotypes were treated as single units for association and clustering. A later genetic analysis used genome-wide SNP genotypes for about three fifths of the roughly 700 donors, treating that subset as a discovery cohort. A later analysis re-examined previously published TCR beta repertoires from roughly 650 donors and added high-resolution HLA genotyping to investigate patterns of TCR occurrence. In addition to the first cohort of 666 subjects, a separate validation cohort of approximately 120 different subjects was used.

Trimming accounts for 0 bases at V and 2 bases at J, while the number of junction bases matched to no gene is 7. The germline V gene yields MNHNS for CDR1 and SASEGT for CDR2. There are 18 amino acids in the CDR3, from cysteine to phenylalanine inclusive. Only CDR3 DNA is held: 54 bases, read in frame from base 1. The cohort comprised several hundred healthy bone marrow donors. All cohort members were sampled while nominally healthy, although unrecorded immune exposures were likely present. The donor was CMV seropositive and was included in the group of approximately 300 seropositive cohort members. Every donor gave a peripheral blood sample, and the peripheral blood mononuclear cells from that sample were used for TCR beta sequencing. The Qiagen DNeasy Blood Extraction Kit was used to extract genomic DNA from the blood cell samples. The library was generated by the immunoSEQ multiplex PCR assay. For the multiplex PCR, a mixture combining 60 forward primers for TCR Vbeta segments and 13 reverse primers for TCR Jbeta segments was used. A multiplex PCR assay on genomic DNA amplified the CDR3 region of rearranged TCR beta genes. On the Illumina HiSeq System, the amplified TCR beta libraries were sequenced as 87-base-pair reads. Turning to the authors' computational methods: Across the 640 or so repertoires, a later analysis counted 80 million or so unique TCR beta chains, about 10 million of which were shared by at least two donors. Raw reads were error-corrected and collapsed into unique sequences by a nearest-neighbor algorithm in which closely related sequences were merged to remove PCR and sequencing errors. Alignment of CDR3 sequences to IMGT reference sequences was used to assign V, D and J gene segments. Each retained sequence needed at least a six-nucleotide match to both a V gene segment and a J gene segment. Rearrangements were classified as productive when the CDR3 lacked stop codons and remained in frame with V and J, and all other rearrangements were classified as non-productive. Following IMGT convention, CDR3 was defined as the stretch from the second conserved V-encoded cysteine up to the conserved J-encoded phenylalanine. In an earlier analysis of some 550 of the donors, sequences lacking an unambiguous match to a single V gene segment were excluded. In an earlier analysis of 450 to 700 of the donors, V segments were called functional above 56.7% productive rearrangements and were called segregating when the between-donor standard deviation exceeded 5%. To diagnose cytomegalovirus status from the catalog of TCR beta chain sequences, a statistical classification framework was built. V and J gene assignment, in a later analysis, came from comparing TCR nucleotide sequences with IMGT/GENE-DB human TR gene sequences. Using the TCRdist pipeline, a later analysis assigned CDR3 sequences along with most-parsimonious VDJ recombination scenarios. In a later analysis, each TCR beta chain was defined by its CDR3 amino acid sequence together with its V-gene family, and reads lacking a unique V-gene family were excluded. To address suspected cross-contamination and a sequencing artifact, a later analysis removed some 620 highly shared, low-generation-probability nucleotide sequences. A later analysis calculated a clonal expansion index for each public chain from normalized within-repertoire ranks of inferred template counts. In a later analysis, generation probabilities were computed using a VDJ recombination model fitted to out-of-frame rearrangements, and the results were checked against IGoR. Hypergeometric tests were used in a later analysis to score TCR-TCR, TCR-HLA and TCR-CMV co-occurrence, with a repertoire-size bias correction applied to the TCR pairs. A later analysis estimated false discovery rates by permuting HLA or CMV assignments 20 times. In a later analysis, co-occurring TCRs were grouped using DBSCAN, and TCRdist sequence similarity was added for clustering within HLA-allele-positive subsets. Co-occurrence clustering excluded repertoires with fewer than 30,000 or more than 120,000 public chains, plus five with anomalous nucleotide sharing. Held by TCRdb, this immuneACCESS table contains in-frame sequences only and omits some clones. Under half of the omission traces to an unresolved V gene where checked; the cause of the rest is unknown. V, J and clone size are those of that table, while D and trimming were read from the DNA. The sample includes about 150,000 clones, with around 75% observed a single time. The ten biggest clones cover 10% to 12% of the sample.

A note on this clone: What antigen it recognizes has not been identified. It has no much larger one-base neighbor in the sample; base qualities were not kept.

Findings and caveats that apply to the study as a whole: The sequencing pipeline was judged likely to have produced a cluster of highly shared sequence variants as a technical artifact. Cytomegalovirus status was reported to be diagnosed by the classifier with high specificity and sensitivity in both the original and validation cohorts. Linkage disequilibrium might explain the correlated functional status among segregating V segments, but an unknown experimental factor could not be ruled out. An earlier analysis of 450 to 750 of the donors showed that most TCR beta V segments appeared in productive rearrangements either about 90% or about 30% of the time, which broadly matched IMGT annotations. While some public TCRs were present in many individuals, most TCR sequences turned up only very rarely across donors. The study listed 164 TCR beta chains as associated with cytomegalovirus. Sequencing depth was assumed to be roughly uniform across donors in the presence/absence analyses, though that assumption may not hold. In a later analysis, several top co-occurrence clusters were reported to appear linked to parvovirus B19, influenza, CMV and Epstein-Barr virus. In a later analysis, HLA-associated TCR beta chains showed more clonal expansion and lower generation probabilities than non-associated chains that were equally common. According to a later analysis, most CMV-associated TCR beta chains appeared to be HLA-restricted, and the HLA associations seemed to be driven largely by CMV exposure. Because some donors lacked HLA typing at each locus, the association tests relied only on the typed subset. For the cohort, immune exposure information was limited to CMV serostatus. In vitro tests confirmed that three of the cytomegalovirus-associated TCR beta chains recognize cytomegalovirus antigens. According to a later genetic analysis, donors in an Asian-associated ancestry cluster had fewer N-insertions in productive TCRs than the approximately 670-donor mean. A later genetic analysis associated a missense DCLRE1C variant with V-gene and J-gene trimming of TCR beta chains, and an independent cohort replicated the association. The earlier analysis of around 600 of the donors excluded around 17 rarely observed V segments, including chromosome 9 orphons, because counts were too low. When HLA alleles, especially DR and DQ, strongly co-occurred, TCR associations were difficult to assign to individual alleles. The authors suggested that the approach could potentially be generalized to other disease states and immunological phenotypes. According to a later analysis, TCR association rates differed among HLA loci, with DRB1 alleles showing the most associated TCRs and HLA-C alleles showing the fewest. A further reported finding was that TCR beta sequences accurately predicted the HLA-A and HLA-B alleles for most subjects in the first cohort. In this cohort, only TCR beta chains were sequenced, and detectable features were limited by the absence of alpha or paired-chain data. At a false discovery rate of 0.05, a later analysis linked 15,000 to 20,000 TCR beta sequences to specific HLA alleles. Some IMGT-functional V segments, including TRBV6-2 and TRBV6-3, could not be distinguished by the 87-base-pair reads and were therefore excluded.

Input material: PBMCs. This receptor was identified in a young man in good health and CMV-seropositive. The V and J segments used are TRBV6-1 and TRBJ2-1; 10 middle bases align to TRBD2. The CDR3 region has the sequence CASSEAGLLAGAYNEQFF. The bases read TGTGCCAGCAGTGAAGCGGGGCTCCTAGCGGGAGCCTACAATGAGCAGTTCTTC.